The 3 T cell receptor beta chains reported below all come from one sample, sequenced in a study of identical twins. TCRdb independently ran MiXCR on the 5' RACE reads; one entry per CDR3 protein. This table has under 350,000 distinct CDR3 sequences, around 9.7% appearing once. These data were likewise used in another study, on yellow fever vaccine responses in identical twins.

The sequencing sample was made of CD8+ T cells sorted from blood. These receptors were taken from a woman between 18 and 29 years old in good health.

This clonotype was observed a few times. This sequence joins TRBV2 and TRBJ2-2; the match to TRBD2 covers 7 bases. Germline lookup yields CDR1 SNHLY and CDR2 FYNNEI. The CDR3 covers 17 residues. V shed 2 bases and J 7 bases; nucleotides not matched to a gene: 13. CDR3 sequence reads: CASSELPGGLDGGELFF. The CDR3 bases are TGTGCCAGCAGTGAATTACCGGGGGGATTGGACGGCGGGGAGCTGTTTTTT. Full variable domain (remainder filled in from reference TRBV2 and TRBJ2-2): EPEVTQTPSHQVTQMGQEVILRCVPISNHLYFYWYRQILGQKVEFLVSFYNNEISEKSEIFDDQFSVERPDGSNFTLKIRSTKLEDSAMYFCASSELPGGLDGGELFFGEGSRLTVL.

This clonotype was recorded a few times. This chain uses TRBV7-6 with TRBJ2-7; D ambiguous. V was shortened by 5 bases and J by 5 bases, with 13 bases between the two germline ends. Germline V lookup: CDR1 SGHVS, CDR2 FNYEAQ. CDR3 size: 13 residues. CDR3 loop: CASSPILVHEQYF. The CDR3 region has the DNA TGTGCCAGCAGCCCGATCCTAGTTCACGAGCAGTACTTC.

As regards this clonotype: One base away lies a much larger clone, so this may be a sequencing read error. The chain recombines TRBV20-1 with TRBJ2-2, with 7 bases fitting TRBD2. CDR1 is DFQATT, CDR2 SNEGSKA, per germline (reference sequence). The CDR3 spans 16 residues. J lost 7 bases, V lost 0 bases, and 11 bases had no gene match. The CDR3, as DNA: TGCAGTGCTAGAGATACGACTAGCCCAAATTGCGGGGAGCTGTTTTTT. Residues: CSARDTTSPNCGELFF.